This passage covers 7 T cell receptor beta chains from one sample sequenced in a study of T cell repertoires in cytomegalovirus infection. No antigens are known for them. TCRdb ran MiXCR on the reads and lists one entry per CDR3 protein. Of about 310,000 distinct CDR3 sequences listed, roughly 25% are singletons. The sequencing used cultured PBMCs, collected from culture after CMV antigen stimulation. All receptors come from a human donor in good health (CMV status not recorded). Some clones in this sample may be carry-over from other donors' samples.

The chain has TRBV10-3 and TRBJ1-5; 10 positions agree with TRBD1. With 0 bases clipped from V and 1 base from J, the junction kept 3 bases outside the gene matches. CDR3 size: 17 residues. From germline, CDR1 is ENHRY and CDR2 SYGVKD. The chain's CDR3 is CAISESGTGVSNQPQHF. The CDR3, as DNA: TGTGCCATCAGTGAGTCGGGGACAGGGGTGAGCAATCAGCCCCAGCATTTT.

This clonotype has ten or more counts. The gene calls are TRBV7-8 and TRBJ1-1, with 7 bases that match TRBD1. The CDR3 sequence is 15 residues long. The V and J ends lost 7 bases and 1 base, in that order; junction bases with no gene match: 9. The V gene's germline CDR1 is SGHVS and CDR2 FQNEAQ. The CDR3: CASITDRWKNTEAFF. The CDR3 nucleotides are TGTGCCAGCATAACGGACAGGTGGAAGAACACTGAAGCTTTCTTT. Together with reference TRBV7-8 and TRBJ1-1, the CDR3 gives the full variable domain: GAGVSQSPRYKVAKRGQDVALRCDPISGHVSLFWYQQALGQGPEFLTYFQNEAQLDKSGLPSDRFFAERPEGSVSTLKIQRTQQEDSAVYLCASITDRWKNTEAFFGQGTRLTVV.

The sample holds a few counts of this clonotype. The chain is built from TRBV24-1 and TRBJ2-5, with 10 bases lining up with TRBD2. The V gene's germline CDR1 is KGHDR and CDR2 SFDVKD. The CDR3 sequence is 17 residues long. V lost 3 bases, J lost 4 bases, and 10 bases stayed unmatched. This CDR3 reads CATSDHGLAEPGETQYF. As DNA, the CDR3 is TGTGCCACCAGTGATCACGGACTAGCGGAGCCGGGAGAGACCCAGTACTTC.

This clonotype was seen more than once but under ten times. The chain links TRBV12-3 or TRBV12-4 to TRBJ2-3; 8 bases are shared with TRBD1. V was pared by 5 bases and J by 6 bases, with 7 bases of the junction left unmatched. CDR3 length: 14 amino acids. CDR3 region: CASSLRTGRDTQYF. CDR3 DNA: TGTGCCAGCAGTCTACGGACAGGGAGGGATACGCAGTATTTT.

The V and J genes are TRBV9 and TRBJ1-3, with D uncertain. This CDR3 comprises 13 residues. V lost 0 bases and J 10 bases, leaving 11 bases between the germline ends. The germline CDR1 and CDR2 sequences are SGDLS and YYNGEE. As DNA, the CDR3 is TGTGCCAGCAGCGTAGAAGGGATGAGGACCATATATTTT. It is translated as CASSVEGMRTIYF.

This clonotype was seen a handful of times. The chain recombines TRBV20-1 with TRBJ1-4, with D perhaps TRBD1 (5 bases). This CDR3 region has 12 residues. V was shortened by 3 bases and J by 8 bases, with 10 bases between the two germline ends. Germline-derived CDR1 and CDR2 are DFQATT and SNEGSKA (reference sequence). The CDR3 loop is CSARWAGEKLFF. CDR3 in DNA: TGCAGTGCTAGGTGGGCAGGGGAAAAACTGTTTTTT.

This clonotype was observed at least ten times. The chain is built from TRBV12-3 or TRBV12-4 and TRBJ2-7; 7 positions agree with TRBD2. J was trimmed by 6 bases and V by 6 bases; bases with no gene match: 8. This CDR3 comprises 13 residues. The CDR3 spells CASRKAGSGEQYV. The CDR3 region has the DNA TGTGCCAGCAGAAAAGCGGGAAGTGGCGAGCAGTACGTC.